The entry that follows covers one T cell receptor (beta chain) sequence. CDR3 length equals 14 residues. V shed 3 bases and J 8 bases; nucleotides not matched to a gene: 9. The germline V gene encodes CDR1 GTSNPN and CDR2 SVGIG (reference sequence). As originally analysed: Counts of nucleated cells, estimated from reference gene primer amplification, were obtained. Profiled with immunoSEQ multiplex PCR; TCRdb holds only in-frame clones, not every one. That table furnishes V, J and clone size, whereas the DNA furnished D and trimming. Of roughly 57,000 clones in the sample, around 89% were seen once. The data belong to a study of blood T cell repertoires in COVID-19. Study overall: The study drew acute and convalescent COVID-19 samples from the United States, Italy and Spain. The cDNA or gDNA used as material had been derived from T cells, B-cell-depleted T cells, or PBMCs.

Material: peripheral blood. This clonotype was sampled from a human donor in a cohort sampled during active COVID-19. V is TRBV30 and J is TRBJ1-4, with 7 positions matching TRBD1. CDR3 region: CAWSSGQGEEKLFF. The CDR3 nucleotides read TGTGCCTGGAGCTCGGGGCAGGGGGAAGAAAAACTGTTTTTT.